This TCR beta chain was obtained from a study of blood T cell repertoires in COVID-19. Study background: The samples span acute and convalescent COVID-19 from the United States, Italy and Spain. T cells, B-cell-depleted T cells, or PBMCs supplied cDNA or gDNA.

Trimming took 5 bases from V and 0 from J; bases not matched to a gene: 8. This CDR3 region has 18 residues. Germline V CDR1 and CDR2: SSHAT, FNYEAQ (reference sequence). The authors' processing: The authors estimated nucleated cell counts from reference gene primer amplification. The data were produced by immunoSEQ multiplex PCR, yet TCRdb's version contains in-frame clones alone and is incomplete. V, J and clone size are those of that table, while D and trimming were read from the DNA. The sample contains under 300,000 clones, nearly 90% of which appear only once. The chain joins TRBV7-7 to TRBJ2-1; the match to TRBD2 covers 12 bases. Sequencing input: peripheral blood. The sequence was obtained from a woman aged 40 to 50 who had recovered from COVID-19. The CDR3 DNA follows: TGTGCCAGCAGCAAGACTAGCGGGGGACTCCTCTCCTACAATGAGCAGTTCTTC. Translated, it gives CASSKTSGGLLSYNEQFF.